This entry lists 11 T cell receptor beta chains sequenced from one sample in a study of vaccination and CD4 T cells after COVID-19. Antigens for these TCRs are unknown. The treatment was: roughly 10-day PBMC culture with coronavirus spike peptide pools or control peptides (ViraFEST assay). Sequencing of the DNA from cultured CD4+ T cells was carried out with the Oncomine TCR Beta short-read assay. One entry per CDR3 protein, called by TCRdb with MiXCR from the PCR reads. Of approximately 16,000 distinct CDR3 sequences listed, approximately 81% are singletons. The input for sequencing was CD4+ T cells from blood, cultured in vitro, taken after SARS-CoV-2 vaccination. These receptors all come from a human donor who received a COVID-19 vaccine.

The chain combines TRBV19 with TRBJ1-5; D gene ambiguous. This CDR3 is 13 amino acids long. V lost 3 bases and J lost 4, with 7 bases in between. The V gene's germline CDR1 is LNHDA and CDR2 SQIVND (reference sequence). CDR3 region: CASSMNGNQPQHF. The CDR3 nucleotides are TGTGCCAGTAGTATGAACGGGAATCAGCCCCAGCATTTT. The full variable domain, in which reference TRBV19 and TRBJ1-5 provide the parts outside the CDR3, is DGGITQSPKYLFRKEGQNVTLSCEQNLNHDAMYWYRQDPGQGLRLIYYSQIVNDFQKGDIAEGYSVSREKKESFPLTVTSAQKNPTAFYLCASSMNGNQPQHFGDGTRLSIL.

The genes are TRBV20-1 and TRBJ2-3; TRBD2 matches at 16 bases. Unmatched junction bases numbered 11, after V lost 0 bases and J lost 5 bases. The CDR3 extends over 19 amino acids. CDR1 and CDR2 from the germline V gene are DFQATT and SNEGSKA (reference sequence). This chain's CDR3 is CSARDTFGTSGGAGDTQYF. The CDR3 bases are TGCAGTGCTAGAGATACTTTCGGGACTAGCGGGGGGGCAGGAGATACGCAGTATTTT.

This clonotype was observed once. This chain connects TRBV20-1 to TRBJ1-2; D possibly corresponds to TRBD1 (6 bases). V was pared by 6 bases and J by 3 bases, with 14 bases between. The CDR3 runs to 13 residues. Germline V gene data show CDR1 as DFQATT and CDR2 as SNEGSKA (reference sequence). The CDR3 here is CSASTGLDYGYTF. CDR3 nucleotide sequence: TGCAGTGCGTCTACAGGGCTTGACTATGGCTACACCTTC.

The V gene is TRBV11-3, the J gene TRBJ2-1; either TRBD1 or TRBD2 may supply D (6 bases each). With 5 bases removed from V and 3 bases from J, the gap between germline ends came to 20 bases. The CDR3 contains 17 residues. Germline V gives CDR1 SGHNT, CDR2 YENEEA. The CDR3 protein is CASSPSVRGDHYNEQFF. Written as DNA, the CDR3 is TGTGCCAGCAGCCCGAGCGTTAGGGGGGACCACTACAATGAGCAGTTCTTC.

This clonotype is classed as medium-sized. The chain combines TRBV24-1 with TRBJ2-5; D perhaps matches TRBD2 (6 bases). Germline assignment: CDR1 KGHDR and CDR2 SFDVKD. The CDR3 contains 15 residues. Trimming removed 3 bases from V and 5 bases from J, with 15 bases in between. The CDR3 spells CATSDMSGGRETQYF. The CDR3, as DNA: TGTGCCACCAGTGATATGTCCGGGGGTAGGGAGACCCAGTACTTC.

CDR3 DNA sequence: TGCAGTGCCCCACGACCCCGGGGTCTAACTAACTATGGCTACACCTTC. Translation: CSAPRPRGLTNYGYTF. The chain uses TRBV20-1 and TRBJ1-2; no firm D call. The CDR3 extends over 16 amino acids. V was clipped by 6 bases and J by 0 bases, with 20 bases between them. CDR1 is DFQATT and CDR2 is SNEGSKA in the germline V gene (reference sequence).

This rearrangement joins TRBV30 to TRBJ1-5, with 11 bases lining up with TRBD1. CDR3 length equals 14 residues. Per the germline V gene, CDR1 is GTSNPN and CDR2 is SVGIG (reference sequence). J lost 6 bases, V lost 2 bases, and 3 bases had no gene match. The CDR3 DNA follows: TGTGCCTGGAGTCGGACAGGGGGCGGTCAGCCCCAGCATTTT. Its protein is CAWSRTGGGQPQHF.

V gene TRBV21-1 combines with J gene TRBJ1-4; TRBD1, the table's D call, was not compared with the DNA. TRBV21-1 is designated a pseudogene. This CDR3 contains 13 residues. DNA for the CDR3: TGTGCCAGTCGCCTACACAGGGATGAAAAACTGTTTTTT. Translation gives CASRLHRDEKLFF.

DNA for the CDR3: TGTGCCAGCAACCCGGGACTAAACACCGGGGAGCTGTTTTTT. This codes for CASNPGLNTGELFF. The chain recombines TRBV12-3 or TRBV12-4 with TRBJ2-2, with TRBD2 matching 7 bases. The CDR3 extends over 14 amino acids. The V gene end was trimmed by 7 bases and the J gene end by 2 bases; junction bases not matched to a gene: 4.

The V gene is TRBV15, the J gene TRBJ1-1; tentative D call: TRBD1 (5 bases). This CDR3 contains 18 residues. In germline, CDR1 is LNHNV, CDR2 YYDKDF (reference sequence). Trimming stripped 1 base from V and 2 bases from J, with 20 bases between. DNA of the CDR3: TGTGCCACCAGCAGAGGTATCCGTCTCCAGGGCATAAACACTGAAGCTTTCTTT. Translated, it gives CATSRGIRLQGINTEAFF.

This clonotype showed up just a few times. The chain recombines TRBV6-2 or TRBV6-3 with TRBJ1-2; 7 positions agree with TRBD1. Germline-derived CDR1 and CDR2 are MNHEY and SVGEGT. The V segment lost 2 bases and the J segment 7 bases; nucleotides outside the gene matches: 7. There are 14 residues in the CDR3. CDR3 in amino acids: CASSYRDRGVGYTF. The CDR3 coding sequence is TGTGCCAGCAGTTACCGGGACAGAGGCGTTGGCTACACCTTC.